Detailed here is one T cell receptor (beta chain). This specimen comes from a study of T cell changes during pregnancy in multiple sclerosis. Sequencing was performed with immunoSEQ multiplex PCR; in TCRdb, only in-frame clones are kept and a portion is missing. This sample has approximately 37,000 clones, with around nine tenths found just once. Per germline, CDR1 MRHNA and CDR2 SNTAGT. V shed 3 bases and J shed 6 bases, with 19 bases lying between them. CDR3 length equals 16 residues. Sequenced material: CD8+ T cells from peripheral blood mononuclear cells, taken in the first trimester of pregnancy. The sequence derives from a female donor with multiple sclerosis, enrolled in a pregnancy study. This rearrangement joins TRBV6-4 to TRBJ2-3; a possible D gene is TRBD1 (6 bases). The CDR3 DNA reads as TGTGCCAGCAGTGAGGGAGCAGGGGCTTCACACGATACGCAGTATTTT. It is translated as CASSEGAGASHDTQYF.